This passage covers 9 T cell receptor beta chains from one sample sequenced in a study of shared clonotypes between healthy human individuals. Only CD45RO-negative cells positively selected for CCR7 counted as naive CD8 cells, so terminally differentiated effector memory CD45RA+ cells were excluded. The repertoire was sequenced with immunoSEQ multiplex PCR; TCRdb's copy has only in-frame clones and lacks some. Among fewer than 1 million clones listed, around 96% were seen once. The sample consisted of naive CD8+ T cells sorted from blood. These receptors were collected from a man younger than 45 in good health.

This chain uses TRBV5-1 with TRBJ2-2; 16 nucleotides align to TRBD2. The germline CDR1 and CDR2 sequences are SGHRS and YFSETQ. This CDR3 region has 19 residues. With V trimmed by 1 base and J by 2 bases, 5 bases remained unmatched. The CDR3: CASSLTGTSGRANTGELFF. CDR3 DNA sequence: TGCGCCAGCAGCTTGACCGGGACTAGCGGGAGGGCCAACACCGGGGAGCTGTTTTTT.

V gene TRBV9 combines with J gene TRBJ1-1; D is unresolved. The V gene lost 0 bases and the J gene lost 12 bases, with 3 bases spanning the gap. This CDR3 has 9 amino acids. The V gene's germline CDR1 is SGDLS and CDR2 YYNGEE. CDR3 sequence reads: CASSVVPFF. CDR3 nucleotide sequence: TGTGCCAGCAGCGTAGTCCCTTTCTTT.

This sequence joins TRBV27 and TRBJ1-1; maybe TRBD1 (5 bases). CDR3 size: 13 residues. The V gene's germline CDR1 is MNHEY and CDR2 SMNVEV (reference sequence). The V gene lost 2 bases and the J gene lost 6 bases, with 10 bases spanning the gap. The DNA of the CDR3 is TGTGCCAGCAGTTTAACAGGCGGCCCTGAAGCTTTCTTT. This translates into CASSLTGGPEAFF.

The chain combines TRBV29-1 with TRBJ2-1; TRBD2 matches 13 bases. CDR1 is SQVTM, CDR2 ANQGSEA, per germline. With V trimmed by 0 bases and J by 3 bases, 2 bases remained unmatched. CDR3 length equals 16 residues. The CDR3 protein is CSVEEGTSGNYNEQFF. The CDR3 bases are TGCAGCGTTGAAGAGGGGACTAGCGGGAACTACAATGAGCAGTTCTTC.

The gene calls are TRBV27 and TRBJ2-1; D remains unclear. Trimming took off 7 bases at V and 9 bases at J, with 16 bases between the two ends. Germline V gives CDR1 MNHEY, CDR2 SMNVEV (reference sequence). This CDR3 region has 13 residues. CDR3 protein: CASTPLGYSEQFF. The CDR3 nucleotides read TGTGCCAGCACACCCCTGGGGTATAGTGAGCAGTTCTTC.

This clone was seen at least ten times. The chain has TRBV11-2 and TRBJ1-3; D gene uncertain. The V gene's germline CDR1 is SGHAT and CDR2 FQNNGV. This CDR3 is built from 19 residues. Trimming stripped 5 bases from V and 0 bases from J, with 23 bases between. CDR3 residues: CASSLLSLTRLDSGNTIYF. Written as DNA, the CDR3 is TGTGCCAGCAGCCTGCTTTCTCTAACCAGACTGGACTCTGGAAACACCATATATTTT.

About this clone: The same CDR3 also results from other DNA sequences found in this sample. The genes are TRBV7-9 and TRBJ2-1, with 13 bases that match TRBD2. V lost 5 bases and J lost 5; bases outside the gene matches: 3. The CDR3 contains 15 residues. Germline V lookup: CDR1 SEHNR, CDR2 FQNEAQ (reference sequence). CDR3 nucleotides: TGTGCCAGCAGCCGAGGACTAGCGGGAGACAATGAGCAGTTCTTC. Protein product: CASSRGLAGDNEQFF.

The chain carries TRBV27 and TRBJ2-3, with D possibly matching TRBD1 (6 bases). V was clipped by 1 base and J by 4 bases, with 9 bases between them. Germline loops: CDR1 MNHEY, CDR2 SMNVEV (reference sequence). There are 14 residues in the CDR3. The CDR3 spells CASSLLAGADTQYF. CDR3 nucleotides: TGTGCCAGCAGTTTATTGGCAGGGGCAGATACGCAGTATTTT.

This chain joins TRBV27 and TRBJ1-1; maybe TRBD1 (5 bases). The V end lost 7 bases, the J end lost 0 bases, and 21 bases lay between the germline ends. CDR1 is MNHEY, CDR2 SMNVEV, per germline (reference sequence). This CDR3 region has 17 residues. The CDR3 reads CASTRLRTTNLNTEAFF. In DNA form, the CDR3 reads TGTGCCAGCACCCGGTTGAGGACAACCAATTTGAACACTGAAGCTTTCTTT.